This TCR beta chain was profiled in a study of human T cells and chemical hapten exposure. Time point indicated: patch test 1, 2 weeks after DPC sensitization. Treatment reported: therapeutic diphenylcyclopropenone sensitization with weekly scalp DPC. The germline V gene has CDR1 LGHNA and CDR2 YNFKEQ. CDR3 length: 14 residues. The ends were cut back, 4 bases at V and 9 bases at J, with 13 bases in the middle. At least ten counts were recorded for this clonotype. No antigen is known for it. Study-wide results and limits: A positive correlation with patch test score was found for PT1 expanded TCR counts. Versus controls, significantly more large CDR3 similarity clusters arose from expanded TCRs. DPC sensitization left the count of TCRs above 1 in 1000 unchanged.

Unique molecular identifiers were linked by the library to individual cDNA molecules. One entry per CDR3 protein results from TCRdb running MiXCR on the RACE reads. The profile shows approximately 90,000 distinct CDR3 sequences, roughly 10% of them singletons. This receptor was taken from a man aged 40-50 years with alopecia areata. Some clones in this sample may be carry-over from other donors' samples. V gene TRBV4-2 combines with J gene TRBJ1-6; D perhaps matches TRBD1 (6 bases). This specimen was whole blood, taken in connection with sensitization to the hapten diphenylcyclopropenone (DPC). CDR3 in DNA: TGTGCCAGCAGCCGCCGAGAACAGGGTTCACCCCTCCACTTT. Residues: CASSRREQGSPLHF.